Listed below are T cell receptor beta chains from one sample, sequenced in a study of blood T cell repertoires in COVID-19. The assay was immunoSEQ multiplex PCR, and TCRdb's table has in-frame clones only and misses some. Found here are about 190,000 clones, about 81% of them singletons; the top ten hold 14%. Sequenced: peripheral blood. These receptors originate from a man between 25 and 39 years old with active or convalescent COVID-19. Each CDR3 is given with its conserved first and last residue. The order of the fields is clone size, J gene, V gene, CDR3 protein. Where a row states a size, it is once, few, many or the class of an expanded clone; other rows omit it.

clone_size: -; j_call: TRBJ2-3; v_call: TRBV28; cdr3_aa: CAGASGGAVADTQYF
clone_size: -; j_call: TRBJ1-5; v_call: TRBV11-2; cdr3_aa: CASSLSSGQPQHF
clone_size: -; j_call: TRBJ2-1; v_call: TRBV5-8; cdr3_aa: CASSFTTGGEQFF
clone_size: -; j_call: TRBJ2-5; v_call: TRBV25-1; cdr3_aa: CASSVGQGGETQYF
clone_size: -; j_call: TRBJ1-1; v_call: TRBV29-1; cdr3_aa: CSVLLNTEAFF
clone_size: -; j_call: TRBJ2-7; v_call: TRBV2; cdr3_aa: CASNGGANHEQYF
clone_size: few; j_call: TRBJ2-7; v_call: TRBV13; cdr3_aa: CASSLSGSSYEQYF
clone_size: -; j_call: TRBJ2-1; v_call: TRBV24-1; cdr3_aa: CATGTSGRAKNEQFF
clone_size: -; j_call: TRBJ1-6; v_call: TRBV18; cdr3_aa: CASSPPSGLGNSPLHF
clone_size: -; j_call: TRBJ1-6; v_call: TRBV5-1; cdr3_aa: CASSLDARVNSPLHF
clone_size: -; j_call: TRBJ1-2; v_call: TRBV3-1/TRBV3-2; cdr3_aa: CASSQGGTVYSNYGYTF
clone_size: -; j_call: TRBJ1-2; v_call: TRBV11-2; cdr3_aa: CASSSLRVNYGYTF
clone_size: -; j_call: TRBJ1-1; v_call: TRBV25-1; cdr3_aa: CASSELGAGEAFF
clone_size: -; j_call: TRBJ2-2; v_call: TRBV10-3; cdr3_aa: CAISVARELGGELFF
clone_size: few; j_call: TRBJ1-1; v_call: TRBV18; cdr3_aa: CASSPTAGQGPYTEAFF
clone_size: few; j_call: TRBJ1-6; v_call: TRBV6-1; cdr3_aa: CASSERGRDRGHINSPLHF
clone_size: -; j_call: TRBJ1-1; v_call: TRBV5-1; cdr3_aa: CASSVTGSTEAFF
clone_size: -; j_call: TRBJ2-1; v_call: TRBV30; cdr3_aa: CAWAFLGTSGRDEQFF
clone_size: -; j_call: TRBJ1-5; v_call: TRBV20-1; cdr3_aa: CSASVESNQPQHF
clone_size: few; j_call: TRBJ1-1; v_call: TRBV30; cdr3_aa: CAWSRQGNTEAFF
clone_size: -; j_call: TRBJ1-6; v_call: TRBV28; cdr3_aa: CASSETGQGANSPLHF
clone_size: -; j_call: TRBJ2-5; v_call: TRBV4-3; cdr3_aa: CASSQEGGGSQETQYF
clone_size: once; j_call: TRBJ2-2; v_call: TRBV27; cdr3_aa: CASSYLAATGELFF
clone_size: -; j_call: TRBJ1-1; v_call: TRBV27; cdr3_aa: CASSLTRTVNTEAFF
clone_size: -; j_call: TRBJ1-5; v_call: TRBV28; cdr3_aa: CASSVLNQPQHF
clone_size: -; j_call: TRBJ2-3; v_call: TRBV2; cdr3_aa: CASTPLAGAYF
clone_size: -; j_call: TRBJ2-3; v_call: TRBV5-6; cdr3_aa: CASSLPTQGLSTDTQYF
clone_size: -; j_call: TRBJ2-5; v_call: TRBV7-8; cdr3_aa: CASSLRGETQYF
clone_size: -; j_call: TRBJ2-1; v_call: TRBV19; cdr3_aa: CASSMAGNPSNEQFF
clone_size: -; j_call: TRBJ2-6; v_call: TRBV11-3; cdr3_aa: CASSPPGLTSGANVLTF
clone_size: -; j_call: TRBJ2-5; v_call: TRBV19; cdr3_aa: CASSIGGTSGETQYF